The following is a T cell receptor beta chain sequence with its context. The data belong to a study of blood T cell repertoires in COVID-19. Study-level information: The origin of the acute and convalescent COVID-19 samples was the United States, Italy and Spain. From T cells, B-cell-depleted T cells, or PBMCs came the material, which was cDNA or gDNA.

Per the original methods: Amplifying reference gene primers gave estimates of nucleated cell counts. This table comes from immunoSEQ multiplex PCR, and its TCRdb copy is limited to in-frame clones, with some not included. V and J calls and clone size come straight from that table; D and trimming were deduced from the DNA. The sample holds under 250,000 clones, roughly 80% seen once. The germline CDR1 and CDR2 sequences are SGHRS and YFSETQ. The CDR3 totals 13 residues. V lost 1 base and J 8 bases, leaving 12 bases between the germline ends. This sequence was found in a woman in her 70s with acute or convalescent COVID-19. The material sequenced was peripheral blood. This chain uses TRBV5-1 with TRBJ1-2; D is unresolved. CDR3 amino acids: CASSLLGPGGYTF. CDR3 bases: TGCGCCAGCAGCTTGTTAGGCCCGGGGGGCTACACCTTC.